The 12 T cell receptor beta chains listed next were all sequenced from one sample in a study of response to subunit inactivated influenza vaccine. Using its own MiXCR run on the RT-PCR reads, TCRdb lists one record per CDR3 protein. The sample has 490,000 or so distinct CDR3 sequences, less than 10% seen once; the top ten hold approximately 12%. Sequenced here: PBMCs from blood, sampled roughly 24 months after vaccination. The receptors here all came from a man between 50 and 69 years old who received an inactivated influenza vaccine.

The V call is TRBV20-1, the J call TRBJ1-1, with 9 nucleotides matching TRBD1. The length of the CDR3 is 17 residues. The junction had 12 bases not matched to a gene; V was cut back by 0 bases and J by 4 bases. CDR1 DFQATT and CDR2 SNEGSKA come from the germline V gene (reference sequence). The CDR3 sequence is CSARDHRGRGVSTEAFF. The CDR3 DNA reads as TGCAGTGCTAGAGACCACAGGGGGCGGGGGGTGAGCACTGAAGCTTTCTTT.

This clonotype was seen repeatedly, ten times or more. This rearrangement joins TRBV4-1 to TRBJ2-3; TRBD1 is a possible D gene (5 bases). V lost 3 bases, J lost 0 bases, and 7 bases lay in between. The CDR3 extends over 14 amino acids. Germline CDR1 is MGHRA and CDR2 is YSYEKL. This CDR3 is CASSHDRSTDTQYF. CDR3 nucleotide sequence: TGCGCCAGCAGCCACGACAGAAGCACAGATACGCAGTATTTT.

This clonotype showed up many times. The genes are TRBV12-3 or TRBV12-4 and TRBJ2-1; D gene uncertain. V was trimmed by 6 bases and J by 1 base, leaving 13 bases between them. The CDR3 consists of 15 residues. CDR3 sequence (DNA): TGTGCCAGCAGCGCGGAATATGGGTCCTACAATGAGCAGTTCTTC. Protein: CASSAEYGSYNEQFF.

This clonotype was recorded many times. The J gene is TRBJ2-1, the V gene TRBV3-1; possibly TRBD1 for D (6 bases). CDR1 is LGHDT, CDR2 YNNKEL, per germline (reference sequence). This CDR3 contains 14 residues. V was clipped by 5 bases and J by 7 bases, with 15 bases between them. The CDR3 DNA is TGTGCCAGCAGCTCCGGTACAGGGACGAATGAGCAGTTCTTC. Its protein product is CASSSGTGTNEQFF.

This clonotype came up many times. V gene TRBV11-2 combines with J gene TRBJ2-4, with 11 nucleotides matching TRBD2. Germline CDR1 is SGHAT and CDR2 is FQNNGV. This CDR3 has 20 residues. V lost 2 bases, J lost 3 bases, and 15 bases stayed unmatched. The CDR3, as DNA: TGTGCCAGCAGCTTATTACCTACCCCACTAGCGGGAGTGGTCAAAAACATTCAGTACTTC. This translates into CASSLLPTPLAGVVKNIQYF.

This clonotype was seen a few times. The rearrangement uses TRBV6-6 and TRBJ2-2, with D hard to call. Trimming shortened V by 10 bases and J by 9 bases, and 15 bases separated the two germline ends. Germline V gene lookup returns CDR1 MNHNY and CDR2 SVGAGI (reference sequence). This CDR3 spans 12 amino acids. This chain's CDR3 is CATATGVWELFF. The CDR3 bases are TGTGCCACCGCAACTGGGGTTTGGGAGCTGTTTTTT.

This clonotype was detected only a few times. This chain uses TRBV7-2 with TRBJ1-2; D is undetermined. V shed 1 base and J shed 5 bases, with 8 bases lying between them. The CDR3 consists of 13 residues. Germline loops: CDR1 SGHTA, CDR2 FQGNSA. CDR3 in DNA: TGTGCCAGCAGCTTAGGGACGAAGTATGGCTACACCTTC. Its protein product is CASSLGTKYGYTF.

This clonotype was seen ten or more times. The V call is TRBV5-1, the J call TRBJ1-5; D ambiguous. Trimming stripped 7 bases from V and 4 bases from J, with 12 bases between. This CDR3 is built from 13 residues. CDR1 is SGHRS, CDR2 YFSETQ, per germline. The CDR3 DNA reads as TGCGCCAGCTCGCGAAGTTATAATCAGCCCCAGCATTTT. It translates to CASSRSYNQPQHF.

Only a few counts were recorded for this clonotype. The CDR3 reads CASSQAVRGRDGELFF. The DNA of the CDR3 is TGTGCCAGCAGCCAAGCTGTGAGGGGGCGGGACGGGGAGCTGTTTTTT. J is TRBJ2-2 and V is TRBV4-2, with D perhaps matching TRBD1 (7 bases). Between the trimmed V and J ends, which lost 1 base and 7 bases, there was a span of 16 bases. CDR1 is LGHNA, CDR2 YNFKEQ, per germline. This CDR3 has 16 residues.

The genes are TRBV5-1 and TRBJ1-2; D may be TRBD1 (5 bases). This CDR3 has 15 amino acids. From germline, CDR1 is SGHRS and CDR2 YFSETQ. V was shortened by 4 bases and J by 0 bases, with 13 bases between the two germline ends. The CDR3 nucleotides are TGCGCCAGCAGCCGACCGGGGCCTACTAACTATGGCTACACCTTC. It translates to CASSRPGPTNYGYTF.

This clonotype appeared many times. The genes are TRBV7-9 and TRBJ2-7, with D perhaps TRBD1 (5 bases). Trimming removed 2 bases from V and 5 bases from J, with 13 bases in between. The germline V gene has CDR1 SEHNR and CDR2 FQNEAQ (reference sequence). The CDR3 spans 14 residues. The CDR3 spells CASSLSREINEQYF. The CDR3 nucleotides read TGTGCCAGCAGCTTAAGCAGGGAAATCAACGAGCAGTACTTC.

V gene TRBV6-2 or TRBV6-3 combines with J gene TRBJ2-1; 7 nucleotides match TRBD2. The length of the CDR3 is 18 residues. Germline CDR1 MNHEY, CDR2 SVGEGT. With V trimmed by 3 bases and J by 0 bases, 11 bases remained unmatched. The CDR3 reads CASSYRRLATSSYNEQFF. In DNA form, the CDR3 reads TGTGCCAGCAGTTATCGCCGACTAGCCACGAGCTCCTACAATGAGCAGTTCTTC.